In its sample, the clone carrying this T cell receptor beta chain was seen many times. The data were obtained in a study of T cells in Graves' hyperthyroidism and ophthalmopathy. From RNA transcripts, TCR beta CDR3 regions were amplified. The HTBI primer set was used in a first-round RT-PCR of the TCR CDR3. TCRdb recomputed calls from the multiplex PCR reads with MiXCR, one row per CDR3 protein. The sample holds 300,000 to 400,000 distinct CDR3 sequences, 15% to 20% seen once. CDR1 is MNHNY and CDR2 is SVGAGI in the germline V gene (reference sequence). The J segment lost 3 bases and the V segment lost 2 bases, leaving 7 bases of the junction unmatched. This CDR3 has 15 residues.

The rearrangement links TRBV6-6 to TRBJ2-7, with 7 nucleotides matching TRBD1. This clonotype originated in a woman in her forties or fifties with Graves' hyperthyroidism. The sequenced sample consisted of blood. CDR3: CASSYATGSVYEQYF. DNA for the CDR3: TGTGCCAGCAGTTACGCGACAGGGAGTGTCTACGAGCAGTACTTC.